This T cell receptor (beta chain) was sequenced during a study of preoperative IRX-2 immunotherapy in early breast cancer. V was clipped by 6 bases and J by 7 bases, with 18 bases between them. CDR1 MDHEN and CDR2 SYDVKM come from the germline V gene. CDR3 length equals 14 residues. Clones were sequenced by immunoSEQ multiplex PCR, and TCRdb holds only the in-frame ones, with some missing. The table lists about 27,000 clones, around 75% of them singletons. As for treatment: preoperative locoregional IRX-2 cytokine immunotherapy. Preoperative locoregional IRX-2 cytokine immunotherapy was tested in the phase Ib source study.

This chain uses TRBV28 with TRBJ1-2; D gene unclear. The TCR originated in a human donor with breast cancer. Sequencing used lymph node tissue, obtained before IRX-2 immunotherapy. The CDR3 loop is CASSSAMGSSGYTF. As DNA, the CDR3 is TGTGCCAGCAGCAGCGCAATGGGGTCGTCTGGCTACACCTTC.